The T cell receptor beta chain described here comes from a study of blood T cell repertoires in COVID-19. Clones were read by immunoSEQ multiplex PCR, and TCRdb kept only the in-frame ones, dropping some. The table includes 350,000 to 500,000 clones, roughly 84% detected once. Per the germline V gene, CDR1 is MNHEY and CDR2 is SMNVEV (reference sequence). The CDR3 has 15 amino acids. V dropped 8 bases and J dropped 6; count of bases not matched to a gene: 11. This sequence originates from a woman younger than 35 who had been exposed to COVID-19. Sequencing was performed on PBMCs or T cells enriched from blood (not recorded which). V and J are TRBV27 and TRBJ1-5; 9 positions agree with TRBD1. In nucleotides, the CDR3 is TGTGCCAGCTCCTCCGGGACAGGGATGGGTCAGCCCCAGCATTTT. Translation gives CASSSGTGMGQPQHF.